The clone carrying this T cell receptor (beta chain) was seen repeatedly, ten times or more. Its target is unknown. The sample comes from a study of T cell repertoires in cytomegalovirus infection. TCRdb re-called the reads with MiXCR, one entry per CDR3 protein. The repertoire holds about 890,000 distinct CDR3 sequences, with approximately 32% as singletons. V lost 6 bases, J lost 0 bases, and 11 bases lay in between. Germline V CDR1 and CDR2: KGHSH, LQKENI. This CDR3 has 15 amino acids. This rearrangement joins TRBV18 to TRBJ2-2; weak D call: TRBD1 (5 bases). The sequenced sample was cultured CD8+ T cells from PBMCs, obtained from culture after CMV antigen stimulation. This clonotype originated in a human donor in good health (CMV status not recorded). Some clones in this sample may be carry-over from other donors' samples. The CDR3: CASSYRPPNTGELFF. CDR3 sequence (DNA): TGTGCCAGCTCGTACAGGCCCCCGAACACCGGGGAGCTGTTTTTT.